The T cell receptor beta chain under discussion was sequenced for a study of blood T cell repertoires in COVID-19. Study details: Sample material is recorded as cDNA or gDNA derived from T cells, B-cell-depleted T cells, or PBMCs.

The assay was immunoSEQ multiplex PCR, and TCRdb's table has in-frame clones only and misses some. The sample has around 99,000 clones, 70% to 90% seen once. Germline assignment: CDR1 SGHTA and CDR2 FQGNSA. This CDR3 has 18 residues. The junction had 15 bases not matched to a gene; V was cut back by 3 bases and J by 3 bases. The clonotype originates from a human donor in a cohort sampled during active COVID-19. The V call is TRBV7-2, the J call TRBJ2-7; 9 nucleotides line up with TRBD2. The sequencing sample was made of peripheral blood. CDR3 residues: CASSFYGGRVLSHYEQYF. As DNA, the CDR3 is TGTGCCAGCAGCTTTTATGGCGGGAGGGTTTTGTCCCACTACGAGCAGTACTTC.